The sample holds many counts of the clone carrying this T cell receptor beta chain. The antigen remains unidentified. One entry per CDR3 protein, called by TCRdb with MiXCR from the 5' RACE reads. The table shows tens of thousands of distinct CDR3 sequences, with about 2.5% occurring only once. These data originate in a study of neurological immune-mediated disorders. Study findings and constraints: In multiple sclerosis patients, the repertoire cluster was unrelated to clinical or MRI findings.

Trimming stripped 6 bases from V and 4 bases from J, with 7 bases between. The length of the CDR3 is 11 residues. The receptor's source is a woman in her twenties or thirties with multiple sclerosis. Sequencing input: PBMCs. This chain links TRBV12-3 or TRBV12-4 with TRBJ2-7, with a weak D call TRBD2 (6 bases). CDR3 DNA: TGTGCCAGCAGGGAGGGTTACGAGCAGTACTTC. Residues: CASREGYEQYF.